These 17 T cell receptor beta chains were sequenced from one sample in a study of CD8+CD57+ T cells in acquired aplastic anemia. According to the study, genomic DNA was the template for TCR beta VDJ and CDR3 profiling. TCRdb recomputed calls from the reads with MiXCR, one row per CDR3 protein. This table holds 150,000 to 200,000 distinct CDR3 sequences, 55% to 80% found once. The sequenced material came from sorted CD4+, CD8+, or CD8+CD57+ T cells (not recorded which) from PBMCs. The origin of the receptors is a human donor in good health.

This clonotype was seen more than once but under ten times. This chain uses TRBV29-1 with TRBJ1-2; tentatively, D is TRBD1 (5 bases). V lost 4 bases, J lost 6 bases, and 15 bases lay in between. Germline V gene sequence: CDR1 SQVTM, CDR2 ANQGSEA. This CDR3 has 13 residues. The CDR3 bases are TGCAGCGTTGTACGGCTTGAGGGGAATGGCTACACCTTC. It is translated as CSVVRLEGNGYTF.

The rearrangement joins TRBV12-5 to TRBJ1-1, with D possibly TRBD1 on 6 matching bases. This CDR3 is 14 amino acids long. Germline lookup yields CDR1 LGHNT and CDR2 FRNRAP. V lost 2 bases to trimming and J lost 5 bases, with 12 bases between them. CDR3 coding DNA: TGTGCTAGTGGTTTGTACGGGGGCGCGACTGAAGCTTTCTTT. This gives the protein CASGLYGGATEAFF. Using reference TRBV12-5 and TRBJ1-1 for the parts outside the CDR3, the full variable domain is DARVTQTPRHKVTEMGQEVTMRCQPILGHNTVFWYRQTMMQGLELLAYFRNRAPLDDSGMPKDRFSAEMPDATLATLKIQPSEPRDSAVYFCASGLYGGATEAFFGQGTRLTVV.

The chain is built from TRBV7-8 and TRBJ1-1; 10 bases map to TRBD1. CDR1 and CDR2 (germline): SGHVS, FQNEAQ. This CDR3 comprises 18 residues. The V and J ends lost 1 base and 4 bases, in that order; junction bases with no gene match: 12. The CDR3 sequence is CASSLVFGGTGDFTEAFF. The CDR3 DNA sequence: TGTGCCAGCAGCTTAGTGTTCGGAGGGACAGGGGATTTCACTGAAGCTTTCTTT.

This clonotype was observed at least ten times. The V and J genes are TRBV2 and TRBJ2-1; D is ambiguous. Germline CDR1 SNHLY, CDR2 FYNNEI. The CDR3 is 14 amino acids. The ends were cut back, 7 bases at V and 1 base at J, with 11 bases in the middle. The CDR3 DNA sequence: TGTGCCAGCAATTACTACAAGTCCTACAATGAGCAGTTCTTC. Translated: CASNYYKSYNEQFF.

This clonotype has more than one count but fewer than ten. The genes are TRBV15 and TRBJ1-1; D not resolved. V was trimmed by 4 bases and J by 7 bases, leaving 19 bases between them. CDR3 length equals 15 residues. Germline V lookup: CDR1 LNHNV, CDR2 YYDKDF (reference sequence). The CDR3 DNA reads TGTGCCACCAGCATTGAAGAAGGGTCGAGGGATGAAGCTTTCTTT. This sequence encodes CATSIEEGSRDEAFF.

The chain carries TRBV5-4 and TRBJ2-3, with D possibly TRBD1 on 5 matching bases. The CDR3 is made up of 16 amino acids. Germline assignment: CDR1 SGHNT and CDR2 YYREEE (reference sequence). Trimming cost V 2 bases and J 2 bases, with 15 bases left between them. CDR3 nucleotide sequence: TGTGCCAGCAGCTTCAGGGCACGACTTCTCACAGATACGCAGTATTTT. Translating gives CASSFRARLLTDTQYF. The full variable domain, completed using reference TRBV5-4 and TRBJ2-3, is ETGVTQSPTHLIKTRGQQVTLRCSSQSGHNTVSWYQQALGQGPQFIFQYYREEENGRGNFPPRFSGLQFPNYSSELNVNALELDDSALYLCASSFRARLLTDTQYFGPGTRLTVL.

V and J are TRBV9 and TRBJ1-3, with no clear D. The CDR3 spans 11 residues. V was clipped by 6 bases and J by 1 base, with 2 bases between them. Germline V gene sequence: CDR1 SGDLS, CDR2 YYNGEE. In nucleotides, the CDR3 is TGTGCCAGCAAGTCTGGAAACACCATATATTTT. Protein product: CASKSGNTIYF.

The chain carries TRBV5-4 and TRBJ1-4; D is possibly TRBD1 (5 bases). V was pared by 1 base and J by 8 bases, with 9 bases between. This CDR3 is built from 13 residues. The germline V gene encodes CDR1 SGHNT and CDR2 YYREEE (reference sequence). CDR3 in DNA: TGTGCCAGCAGCTTGACAGGCGACGAAAAACTGTTTTTT. Amino acids: CASSLTGDEKLFF.

V is TRBV7-6 and J is TRBJ2-5, with a tentative D call TRBD1 (6 bases). The CDR3 runs to 15 residues. Germline V gene data show CDR1 as SGHVS and CDR2 as FNYEAQ. Trimming removed 5 bases from V and 4 bases from J, with 17 bases in between. The CDR3 is CASSQTYRVGETQYF. The CDR3 region has the DNA TGTGCCAGCAGCCAAACGTACAGGGTAGGAGAGACCCAGTACTTC.

The chain uses TRBV7-9 and TRBJ2-5; unclear D gene. Germline-derived CDR1 and CDR2 are SEHNR and FQNEAQ (reference sequence). CDR3 length: 14 amino acids. V was shortened by 2 bases and J by 1 base, with 8 bases between the two germline ends. This CDR3 is CASSLHPLQETQYF. Here the CDR3 DNA reads TGTGCCAGCAGCTTACATCCCCTCCAAGAGACCCAGTACTTC.

This clonotype appeared many times. The V call is TRBV5-6, the J call TRBJ2-2, with D possibly matching TRBD2 (6 bases). The CDR3 has 14 amino acids. Per germline, CDR1 SGHDT and CDR2 YYEEEE. V dropped 2 bases and J dropped 2 bases, with 7 bases sitting between them. As DNA, the CDR3 is TGTGCCAGCAGCTTTAGCGGAAACACCGGGGAGCTGTTTTTT. The encoded protein is CASSFSGNTGELFF. Supplemented by reference TRBV5-6 and TRBJ2-2, the full variable domain reads DAGVTQSPTHLIKTRGQQVTLRCSPKSGHDTVSWYQQALGQGPQFIFQYYEEEERQRGNFPDRFSGHQFPNYSSELNVNALLLGDSALYLCASSFSGNTGELFFGEGSRLTVL.

The chain is built from TRBV12-3 or TRBV12-4 and TRBJ2-5, with TRBD1 matching over 7 bases. The CDR3 contains 13 residues. Germline trimming cut 9 bases from V and 0 bases from J; bases unmatched to any gene: 4. The CDR3, as DNA: TGTGCCAGTAGGGGGCAGAACCAAGAGACCCAGTACTTC. Translating gives CASRGQNQETQYF.

This clonotype was seen only a few times. The chain is built from TRBV7-9 and TRBJ1-2; 7 nucleotides agree with TRBD1. The CDR3 is made up of 15 amino acids. After removal of 1 base from V and 4 bases from J, the junction contained 6 bases not matched to a gene. Per germline, CDR1 SEHNR and CDR2 FQNEAQ (reference sequence). Written as DNA, the CDR3 is TGTGCCAGCAGCTTAGTTAGGGCAGGGGGCTATGGCTACACCTTC. It encodes CASSLVRAGGYGYTF.

As concerns this clonotype: At one end, the junction sequence differs from germline, possibly due to a read error. The chain links TRBV6-5 to TRBJ2-7, with D perhaps assigned TRBD1 or TRBD2 (5 bases each). Germline CDR1 is MNHEY and CDR2 is SVGAGI. The CDR3 sequence is 12 residues long. DNA of the CDR3: TGTGCCATCAGTGAAGGGACGGACGAGCAGTACTTC. Translated, it gives CAISEGTDEQYF.

V gene TRBV7-9 combines with J gene TRBJ2-5, with D possibly matching TRBD2 (5 bases). The V gene lost 5 bases and the J gene lost 3 bases, with 10 bases spanning the gap. The CDR3 loop spans 13 amino acids. From germline, CDR1 is SEHNR and CDR2 FQNEAQ (reference sequence). CDR3 sequence (DNA): TGTGCCAGCAGCCCAACTAGGGAAGAGACCCAGTACTTC. It is translated as CASSPTREETQYF. Looking up the rest from reference TRBV7-9 and TRBJ2-5 gives the full variable domain: DTGVSQNPRHKITKRGQNVTFRCDPISEHNRLYWYRQTLGQGPEFLTYFQNEAQLEKSRLLSDRFSAERPKGSFSTLEIQRTEQGDSAMYLCASSPTREETQYFGPGTRLLVL.

This clonotype was detected ten times or more. The gene calls are TRBV20-1 and TRBJ1-5; 9 bases are a match to TRBD1. V lost 5 bases, J lost 2 bases, and 4 bases stayed unmatched. From germline, CDR1 is DFQATT and CDR2 SNEGSKA (reference sequence). CDR3 length: 14 amino acids. The CDR3 reads CSAHTGGGNQPQHF. CDR3 bases: TGCAGTGCTCACACAGGGGGCGGCAATCAGCCCCAGCATTTT.

This clonotype was seen a handful of times. The rearrangement links TRBV9 to TRBJ2-3; D remains unclear. Germline V lookup: CDR1 SGDLS, CDR2 YYNGEE. This CDR3 spans 15 amino acids. Between the trimmed V and J ends, which lost 4 bases and 0 bases, there was a span of 12 bases. CDR3 bases: TGTGCCAGCAGCCCTCGATTGGGGAGCACAGATACGCAGTATTTT. Amino acid sequence: CASSPRLGSTDTQYF.